The clone carrying this T cell receptor beta chain was detected ten times or more. Its cognate antigen is unknown. The data were obtained in a study of breast tumors, draining lymph nodes, adjacent tissues. Study-wide points: Findings are consistent with lymph node origin and intratumoral expansion of most tumor T cells. Luminal-like breast cancer showed significantly higher tumor–nontumor repertoire similarity than basal-like. Tumor repertoires ranked between lymph nodes and nontumor tissue in diversity, with V and J gene preferences.

Samples came from axillary lymph nodes draining the breast cancer. TCRdb fed the multiplex PCR reads into MiXCR, producing one record per CDR3 protein. The sample records fewer than 90,000 distinct CDR3 sequences, approximately 30% being singletons. Source material: axillary lymph node tissue. This clonotype was obtained from a female donor with breast cancer. Some clones in this sample may be carry-over from other donors' samples.

In nucleotides, the CDR3 is TGTGCCAGCAGCTTAGGACAGTACGAGCAGTACTTC. Translated, it gives CASSLGQYEQYF. The chain carries TRBV7-9 and TRBJ2-7; the D gene is possibly TRBD1 (5 bases). Trimming took off 1 base at V and 4 bases at J, with 5 bases between the two ends. CDR1 and CDR2 (germline): SEHNR, FQNEAQ (reference sequence). The CDR3 sequence is 12 residues long.